This record concerns one T cell receptor beta chain sequence. This entry is derived from a study of cytomegalovirus exposure and HLA in healthy donors. The wider study: About 82 million unique TCRs from HLA-typed donors were held in an early release of data.

The PCR made use of 60 Vbeta and 13 Jbeta primers. Profiling relied on immunoSEQ multiplex PCR, and the TCRdb table lists in-frame clones only, not all of them. The top ten hold around 3.6% of the sample, which has fewer than 200,000 clones, approximately 80% seen once. CDR1 is ENHRY, CDR2 SYGVKD, per germline. J gave up 5 bases and V 6 bases, and 6 bases lay outside the gene matches. This CDR3 has 14 residues. Specimen: PBMCs. The source is a man between 35 and 55 years old in good health and CMV-seropositive. The genes are TRBV10-3 and TRBJ2-7, with 11 positions matching TRBD2. The CDR3 DNA sequence: TGTGCCATCAGGACTAGCGGGGAATCGGACGAGCAGTACTTC. It translates to CAIRTSGESDEQYF.